This TCR beta chain comes out of a study of blood T cells in healthy people across ages. Donor samples were obtained from healthy Caucasian individuals from Russia, aged about 6 to 90. The use of a sample-barcoded 5' primer and a J-beta primer mix characterized a second PCR of about 7 to 12 cycles. Every molecule of cDNA carried a tag from a template-switch adaptor with 12 random nucleotides. TCRdb reprocessed the 5' RACE reads with MiXCR, giving one entry per CDR3 protein. The sample shows about 680,000 distinct CDR3 sequences, more than 40% of them seen only once. Study results and caveats: A greater number of naive CD4+ cells and higher diversity distinguished long-lived donors from aged donors.

Germline loops: CDR1 KGHDR, CDR2 SFDVKD. Deletions cut 1 base from V and 9 bases from J, with 6 bases between. This CDR3 has 12 residues. Concerning this clonotype itself: Its antigen is not known.

The chain uses TRBV24-1 and TRBJ2-4, with a weak D call TRBD1 (6 bases). The specimen was blood. The sequence came from an older woman in good health. CDR3 DNA sequence: TGTGCCACCAGTGATTTCAGGGGCATTCAGTACTTC. Translating it yields CATSDFRGIQYF.